The 2 T cell receptor beta chains in this list originate from one sample, sequenced in a study of beta chain features in type 1 diabetes. Expressed TCRB transcripts were sequenced because the entire RNA isolate underwent reverse transcription. Measured with immunoSEQ multiplex PCR; TCRdb has only the in-frame clones, and not every one. The sample has some 270,000 clones, 13% to 15% seen once; the top ten hold approximately 0.024%. Input material: naive CD4+ T cells from blood. The receptors were gathered from a middle-aged woman in good health.

This clone was counted between two and nine times. The chain links TRBV6-5 to TRBJ1-5; 10 bases align to TRBD1. The CDR3 loop spans 14 amino acids. The germline gives CDR1 MNHEY, CDR2 SVGAGI. The junction had 8 bases not matched to a gene; V was cut back by 6 bases and J by 9 bases. Written as DNA, the CDR3 is TGTGCCAGCAGCAAGGACAGGGGGGTTTGGCCCCAGCATTTT. Translating it yields CASSKDRGVWPQHF.

Notes on this clone: Other DNA sequences within the sample encode an identical CDR3. V gene TRBV5-1 combines with J gene TRBJ2-1; TRBD1 is a possible D gene (6 bases). Deletions cut 0 bases from V and 2 bases from J, with 9 bases between. The CDR3 extends over 15 amino acids. The V gene's germline CDR1 is SGHRS and CDR2 YFSETQ. The CDR3 region has the DNA TGCGCCAGCAGCTTGGGGGGGACAACCTACAATGAGCAGTTCTTC. Residues: CASSLGGTTYNEQFF.